This TCR beta chain originates from a study of T cell responses to AZD1222 COVID-19 vaccine. Sequencing was performed with immunoSEQ multiplex PCR; in TCRdb, only in-frame clones are kept and a portion is missing. Of roughly 80,000 clones in the sample, 88% were seen once. Overall study results and limits: Among the donors, most were white British and more were female, and clonal diversity was possibly underestimated. Breadth and depth of Spike-specific TCRs rose after two AZD1222 doses.

Trimming left V 6 bases short and J 5 bases short, with 17 bases between. This CDR3 is built from 14 residues. Germline loops: CDR1 MDHEN, CDR2 SYDVKM. This clone was seen only a few times. What it binds is unknown. The chain carries TRBV28 and TRBJ2-7; D tentatively reads TRBD1 or TRBD2 (5 bases each). The receptor's source is an adult in good health. Source: peripheral blood, taken on day 0 of MenACWY control vaccination. CDR3 sequence: CASRIGTSWDEQYF. The CDR3, as DNA: TGTGCCAGCAGGATTGGGACGTCGTGGGACGAGCAGTACTTC.